These T cell receptor beta chains were read from a single sample in a study of T cell responses to AZD1222 COVID-19 vaccine. The table came from immunoSEQ multiplex PCR; TCRdb's copy has only in-frame clones and leaves some out. The data hold around 91,000 clones, with 70% to 90% observed a single time. The material sequenced was peripheral blood, taken on day 0 of AZD1222 vaccination. The origin of the receptors is an adult in good health. Each CDR3 is given without its conserved first and last residue. A D gene is named only where the DNA matches it firmly.

v_call d_call cdr3_aa
TRBV6-4 TRBD2 ASSVTSGIADTQY
TRBV6-5 - ASSSFISSGNTIY
TRBV7-2 - ASSLRDTNSPLH
TRBV23-1 TRBD2 ASSQSGTSAISYNEQF
TRBV9 - ASSVGQSNTEAF
TRBV4-1 TRBD1 ASSPIGTGSPEKLF
TRBV4-2 TRBD1 ASSQPQGVGEKLF
TRBV4-1 - ASSGDVGSNQPQH
TRBV4-1 - ASSQDPPGRKNSPLH
TRBV7-2 TRBD1 ASSSGRDRGTEAF
TRBV4-3 - ASSQVRGNTEAF
TRBV10-1 - ASSEGDTVEKLF
TRBV7-8 - ASRELGSSQPQH
TRBV19 - ASIEGGVRGTEAF
TRBV5-4 - ASSSGARGADTQY
TRBV7-3 - ASSLTGTPPIEQY
TRBV28 - ASNTGNQPQH
TRBV27 - ASSPRAGNEKLF
TRBV18 TRBD1 ASSSNSGGWNSPLH
TRBV6-2/TRBV6-3 TRBD2 ASSYGLAAYEQY
TRBV27 - ASSLTTKNTEAF
TRBV6-5 TRBD1 ASSYGGQGWNSPLH
TRBV6-2/TRBV6-3 - ASSSPGPRSPLH
TRBV6-6 - ASSSQHAYEQY
TRBV28 - ASSWRGTGNTIY
TRBV9 - ASSVVSGTDTQY
TRBV11-3 - ASSLGADTQY
TRBV23-1 - ASSQSSKAEPQH